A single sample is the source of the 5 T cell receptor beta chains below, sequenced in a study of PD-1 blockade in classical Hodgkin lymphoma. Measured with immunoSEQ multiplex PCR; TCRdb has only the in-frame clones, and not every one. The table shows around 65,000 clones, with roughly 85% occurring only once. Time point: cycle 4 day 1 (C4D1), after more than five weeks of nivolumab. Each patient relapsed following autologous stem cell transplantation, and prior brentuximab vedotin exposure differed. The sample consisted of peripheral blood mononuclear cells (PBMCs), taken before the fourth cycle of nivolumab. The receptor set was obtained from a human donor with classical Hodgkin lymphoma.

The CDR3 DNA reads as TGTGCCAGCAGCTTAGTGGCCCCGGGACTAGCGGGGTCAACGGATACGCAGTATTTT. Protein sequence: CASSLVAPGLAGSTDTQYF. This chain links TRBV11-1 with TRBJ2-3, with 13 bases that match TRBD2. Germline loops: CDR1 SGHAT, CDR2 FQDESV (reference sequence). J lost 6 bases, V lost 1 base, and 13 bases had no gene match. The CDR3 runs 19 residues. The full variable domain, with the rest looked up from reference TRBV11-1 and TRBJ2-3, is EAEVAQSPRYKITEKSQAVAFWCDPISGHATLYWYRQILGQGPELLVQFQDESVVDDSQLPKDRFSAERLKGVDSTLKIQPAELGDSAMYLCASSLVAPGLAGSTDTQYFGPGTRLTVL.

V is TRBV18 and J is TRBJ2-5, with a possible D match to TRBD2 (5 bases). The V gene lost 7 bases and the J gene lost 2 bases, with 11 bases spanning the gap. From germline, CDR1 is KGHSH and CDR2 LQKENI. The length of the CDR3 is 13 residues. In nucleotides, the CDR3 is TGTGCCAGCTTCACCACGGGGCAAGAGACCCAGTACTTC. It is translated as CASFTTGQETQYF.

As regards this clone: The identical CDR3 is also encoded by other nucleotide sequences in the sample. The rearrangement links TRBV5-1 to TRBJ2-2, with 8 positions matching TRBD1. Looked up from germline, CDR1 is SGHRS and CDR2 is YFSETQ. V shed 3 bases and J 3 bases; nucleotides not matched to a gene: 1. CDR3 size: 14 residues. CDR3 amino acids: CASSSTGDTGELFF. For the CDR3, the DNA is TGCGCCAGCAGCTCGACAGGGGACACCGGGGAGCTGTTTTTT.

For the CDR3, the DNA is TGCGCCAGCAAAAGAGGTACTGGGACGGGGGAGCTGTTTTTT. It encodes CASKRGTGTGELFF. This chain links TRBV5-1 with TRBJ2-2; the D gene could be TRBD1 or TRBD2 (5 bases each). Germline values: CDR1 SGHRS, CDR2 YFSETQ. The CDR3 is 14 amino acids. The V end was cut by 6 bases, the J end by 8 bases, with 17 bases between. Drawing the rest from reference TRBV5-1 and TRBJ2-2, the complete variable domain is KAGVTQTPRYLIKTRGQQVTLSCSPISGHRSVSWYQQTPGQGLQFLFEYFSETQRNKGNFPGRFSGRQFSNSRSEMNVSTLELGDSALYLCASKRGTGTGELFFGEGSRLTVL.

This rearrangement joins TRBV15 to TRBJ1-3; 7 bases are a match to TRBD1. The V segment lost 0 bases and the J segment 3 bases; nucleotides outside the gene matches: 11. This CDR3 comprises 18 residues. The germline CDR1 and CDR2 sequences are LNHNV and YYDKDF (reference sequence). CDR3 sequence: CATSRDRLTGRSGNTIYF. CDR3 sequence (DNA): TGTGCCACCAGCAGAGATCGGTTGACAGGGCGTAGTGGAAACACCATATATTTT.